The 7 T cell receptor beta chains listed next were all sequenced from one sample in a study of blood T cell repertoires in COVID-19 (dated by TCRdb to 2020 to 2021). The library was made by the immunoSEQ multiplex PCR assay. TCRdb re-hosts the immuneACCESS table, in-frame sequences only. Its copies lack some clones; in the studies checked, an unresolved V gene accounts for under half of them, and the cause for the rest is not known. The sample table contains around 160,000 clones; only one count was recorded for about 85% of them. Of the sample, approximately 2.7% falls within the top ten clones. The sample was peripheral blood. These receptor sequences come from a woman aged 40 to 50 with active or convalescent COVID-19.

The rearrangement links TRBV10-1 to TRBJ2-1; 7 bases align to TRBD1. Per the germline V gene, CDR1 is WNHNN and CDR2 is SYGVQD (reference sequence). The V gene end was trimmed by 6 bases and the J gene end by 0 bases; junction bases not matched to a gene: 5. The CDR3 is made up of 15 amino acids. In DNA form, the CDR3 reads TGCGCCAGCAGAGCCGACAGGGCCTCCTACAATGAGCAGTTCTTC. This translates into CASRADRASYNEQFF.

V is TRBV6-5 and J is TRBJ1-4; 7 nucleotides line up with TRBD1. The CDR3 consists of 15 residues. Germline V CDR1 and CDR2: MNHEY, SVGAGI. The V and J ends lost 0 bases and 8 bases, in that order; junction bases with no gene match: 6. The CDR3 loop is CASSYSSAGGEKLFF. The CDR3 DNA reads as TGTGCCAGCAGTTACTCGTCGGCAGGGGGGGAAAAACTGTTTTTT.

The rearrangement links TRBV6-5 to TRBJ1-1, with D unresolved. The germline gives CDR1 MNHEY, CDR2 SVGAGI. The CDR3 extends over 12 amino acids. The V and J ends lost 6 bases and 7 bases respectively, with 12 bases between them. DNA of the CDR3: TGTGCCAGCAGGGGAGGATGGGTTGAAGCTTTCTTT. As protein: CASRGGWVEAFF.

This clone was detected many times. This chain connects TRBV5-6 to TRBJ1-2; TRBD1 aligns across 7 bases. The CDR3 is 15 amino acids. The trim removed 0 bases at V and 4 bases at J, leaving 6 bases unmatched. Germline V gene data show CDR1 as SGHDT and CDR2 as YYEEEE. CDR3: CASSLGTGSFYGYTF. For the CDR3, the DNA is TGTGCCAGCAGCTTGGGGACAGGATCTTTCTATGGCTACACCTTC.

The CDR3 nucleotides are TGTGCCACCAGTGAGCAGGGGGGCGAGCAGTACTTC. Translation gives CATSEQGGEQYF. V and J are TRBV24-1 and TRBJ2-7; D perhaps matches TRBD1 (7 bases). Per the germline V gene, CDR1 is KGHDR and CDR2 is SFDVKD. This CDR3 has 12 amino acids. Trimming took off 4 bases at V and 6 bases at J, with 9 bases between the two ends.

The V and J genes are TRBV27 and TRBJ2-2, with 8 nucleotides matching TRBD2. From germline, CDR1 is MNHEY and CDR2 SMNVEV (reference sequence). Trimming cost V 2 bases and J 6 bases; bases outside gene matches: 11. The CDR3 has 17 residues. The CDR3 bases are TGTGCCAGCAGTTTAATTCGGCGGGAGGAGGAACCCGGGGAGCTGTTTTTT. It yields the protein CASSLIRREEEPGELFF.

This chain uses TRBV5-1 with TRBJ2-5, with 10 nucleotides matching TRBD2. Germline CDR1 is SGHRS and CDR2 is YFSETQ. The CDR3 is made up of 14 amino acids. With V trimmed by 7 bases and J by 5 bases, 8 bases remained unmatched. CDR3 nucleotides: TGCGCCAGCCAAGCGGGGGGGCGTATGGAGACCCAGTACTTC. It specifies CASQAGGRMETQYF.